This TCR beta chain appears in the sequencing data of a study of Graves' ophthalmopathy and Graves' hyperthyroidism. RNA transcripts were the template, and TCR beta CDR3 regions were amplified from them. In the first round, RT-PCR was carried out with HTBI primers, and a multiplex PCR formed the second round. TCRdb passed the multiplex PCR reads through MiXCR, listing each CDR3 protein once. The table includes around 1,200,000 distinct CDR3 sequences, 35% to 45% detected once. This clonotype was observed many times. Antigen: not known. Trimming took off 6 bases at V and 1 base at J, with 7 bases between the two ends. Germline V lookup: CDR1 MNHEY, CDR2 SVGAGI. There are 13 residues in the CDR3. Study-wide results and limits: Blood contained most expanded thyroid clonotypes exceeding 0.001 frequency. An approximately 83% specificity and nearly 90% sensitivity were achieved by a 13-signature model that separated ophthalmopathy from stable hyperthyroidism.

The chain recombines TRBV6-5 with TRBJ1-5, with TRBD1 as a possible D gene (5 bases). This TCR came from an adult man with Graves' hyperthyroidism. Sequencing used peripheral blood or thyroid tissue (not recorded which). CDR3 in amino acids: CASSYRSNQPQHF. DNA of the CDR3: TGTGCCAGCAGCTACAGGAGCAATCAGCCCCAGCATTTT.